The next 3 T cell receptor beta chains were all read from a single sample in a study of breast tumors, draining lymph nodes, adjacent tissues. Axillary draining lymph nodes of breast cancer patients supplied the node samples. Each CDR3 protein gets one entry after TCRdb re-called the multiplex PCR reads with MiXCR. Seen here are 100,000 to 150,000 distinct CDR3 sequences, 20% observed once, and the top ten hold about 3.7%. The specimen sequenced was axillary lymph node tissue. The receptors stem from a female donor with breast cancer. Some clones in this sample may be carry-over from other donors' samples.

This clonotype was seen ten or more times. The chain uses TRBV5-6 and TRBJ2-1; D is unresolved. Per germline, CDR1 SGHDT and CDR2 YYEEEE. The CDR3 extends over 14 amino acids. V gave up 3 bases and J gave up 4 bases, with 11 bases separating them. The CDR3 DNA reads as TGTGCCAGCAGCTACGTGGAGTCATACAATGAGCAGTTCTTC. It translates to CASSYVESYNEQFF.

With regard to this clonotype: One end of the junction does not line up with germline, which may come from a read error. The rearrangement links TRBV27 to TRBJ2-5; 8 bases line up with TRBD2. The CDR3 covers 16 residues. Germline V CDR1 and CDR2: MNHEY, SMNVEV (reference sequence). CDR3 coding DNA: TGTGCCAGCAGTTTACCCGGGGGGGGAATGGGGGAGACCCGGTACTTC. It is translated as CASSLPGGGMGETRYF.

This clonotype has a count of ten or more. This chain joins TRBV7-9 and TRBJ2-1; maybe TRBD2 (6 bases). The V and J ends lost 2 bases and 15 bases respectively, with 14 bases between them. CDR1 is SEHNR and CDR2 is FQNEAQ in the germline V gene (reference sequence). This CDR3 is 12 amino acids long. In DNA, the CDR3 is TGTGCCAGCAGCTTACCGGGACTCCAAGGGTTCTTC. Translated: CASSLPGLQGFF.